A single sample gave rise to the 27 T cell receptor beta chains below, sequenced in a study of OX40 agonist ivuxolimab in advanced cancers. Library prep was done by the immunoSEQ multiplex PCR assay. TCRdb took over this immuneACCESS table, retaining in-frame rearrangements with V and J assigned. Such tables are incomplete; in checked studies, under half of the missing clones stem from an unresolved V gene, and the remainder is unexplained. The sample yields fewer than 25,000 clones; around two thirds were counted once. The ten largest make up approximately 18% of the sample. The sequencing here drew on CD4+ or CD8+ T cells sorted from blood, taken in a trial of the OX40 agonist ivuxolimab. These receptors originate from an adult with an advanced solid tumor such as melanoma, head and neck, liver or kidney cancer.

This chain's CDR3 is CASSVRQRTWNTEAFF. For the CDR3, the DNA is TGTGCCAGTAGTGTTCGACAGCGGACTTGGAACACTGAAGCTTTCTTT. The V and J genes are TRBV19 and TRBJ1-1; a possible D gene is TRBD1 (5 bases). V was clipped by 5 bases and J by 1 base, with 17 bases between them. The CDR3 runs 16 residues. Per germline, CDR1 LNHDA and CDR2 SQIVND (reference sequence).

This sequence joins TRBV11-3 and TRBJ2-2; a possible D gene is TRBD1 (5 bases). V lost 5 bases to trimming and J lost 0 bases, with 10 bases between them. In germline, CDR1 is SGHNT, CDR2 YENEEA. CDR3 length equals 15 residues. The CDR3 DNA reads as TGTGCCAGCAGCCAGGGTTTCGCGAACACCGGGGAGCTGTTTTTT. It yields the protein CASSQGFANTGELFF.

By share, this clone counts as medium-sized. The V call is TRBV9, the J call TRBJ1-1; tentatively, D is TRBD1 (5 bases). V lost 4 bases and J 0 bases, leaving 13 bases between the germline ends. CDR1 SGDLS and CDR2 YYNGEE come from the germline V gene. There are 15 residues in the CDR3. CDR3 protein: CASSSGTHVNTEAFF. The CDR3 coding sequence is TGTGCCAGCAGCTCCGGGACGCATGTGAACACTGAAGCTTTCTTT.

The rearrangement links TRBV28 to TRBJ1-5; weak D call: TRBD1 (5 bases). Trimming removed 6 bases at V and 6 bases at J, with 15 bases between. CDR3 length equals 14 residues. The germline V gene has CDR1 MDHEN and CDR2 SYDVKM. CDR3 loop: CASSASRGVQPQHF. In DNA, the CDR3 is TGTGCCAGCAGCGCCAGTAGAGGGGTTCAGCCCCAGCATTTT.

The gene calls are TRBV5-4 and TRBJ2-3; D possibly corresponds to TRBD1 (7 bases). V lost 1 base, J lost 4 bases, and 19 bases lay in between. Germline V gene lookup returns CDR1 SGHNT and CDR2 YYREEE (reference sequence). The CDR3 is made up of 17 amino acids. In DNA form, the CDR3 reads TGTGCCAGCAGCTTGCCTGGAGGGGCAGGGGGGCCAGATACGCAGTATTTT. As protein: CASSLPGGAGGPDTQYF. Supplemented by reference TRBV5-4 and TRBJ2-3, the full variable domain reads ETGVTQSPTHLIKTRGQQVTLRCSSQSGHNTVSWYQQALGQGPQFIFQYYREEENGRGNFPPRFSGLQFPNYSSELNVNALELDDSALYLCASSLPGGAGGPDTQYFGPGTRLTVL.

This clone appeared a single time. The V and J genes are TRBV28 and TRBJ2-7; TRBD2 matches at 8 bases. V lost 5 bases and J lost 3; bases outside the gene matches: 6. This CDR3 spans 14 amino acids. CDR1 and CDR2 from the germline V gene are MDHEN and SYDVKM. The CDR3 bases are TGTGCCAGCAGTCCCGGGACTAGGGGCTACGAGCAGTACTTC. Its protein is CASSPGTRGYEQYF.

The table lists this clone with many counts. CDR3 protein: CSVEGLTSGVGYNEQFF. CDR3 bases: TGCAGCGTTGAGGGGCTGACTAGCGGGGTTGGCTACAATGAGCAGTTCTTC. The J gene is TRBJ2-1, the V gene TRBV29-1; 11 bases align to TRBD2. With 3 bases clipped from V and 3 bases from J, the junction kept 10 bases outside the gene matches. Germline V lookup: CDR1 SQVTM, CDR2 ANQGSEA. The CDR3 spans 17 residues.

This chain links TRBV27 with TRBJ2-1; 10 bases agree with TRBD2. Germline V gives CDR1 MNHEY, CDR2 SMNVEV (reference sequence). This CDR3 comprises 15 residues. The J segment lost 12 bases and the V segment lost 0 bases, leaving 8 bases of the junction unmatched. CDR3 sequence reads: CASSLSGTSALRQFF. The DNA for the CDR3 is TGTGCCAGCAGTTTATCAGGGACTAGCGCCCTCCGGCAGTTCTTC.

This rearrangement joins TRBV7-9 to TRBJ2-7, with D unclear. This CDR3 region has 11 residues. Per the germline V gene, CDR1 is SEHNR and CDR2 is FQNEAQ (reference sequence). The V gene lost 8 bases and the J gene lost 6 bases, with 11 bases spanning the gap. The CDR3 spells CASGLGREQYF. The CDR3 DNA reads TGTGCCAGCGGTTTAGGGCGCGAGCAGTACTTC.

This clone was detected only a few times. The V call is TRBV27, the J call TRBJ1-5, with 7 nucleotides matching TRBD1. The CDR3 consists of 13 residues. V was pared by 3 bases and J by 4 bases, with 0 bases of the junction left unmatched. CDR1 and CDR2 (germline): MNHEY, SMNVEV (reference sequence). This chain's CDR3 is CASSLTGNQPQHF. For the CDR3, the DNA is TGTGCCAGCAGTTTGACAGGGAATCAGCCCCAGCATTTT.

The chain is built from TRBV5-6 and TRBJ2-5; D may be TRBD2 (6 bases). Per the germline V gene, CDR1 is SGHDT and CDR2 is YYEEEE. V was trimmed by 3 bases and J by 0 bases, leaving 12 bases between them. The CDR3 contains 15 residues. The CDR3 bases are TGTGCCAGCAGCTCGGGGGTGTCTTACCAAGAGACCCAGTACTTC. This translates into CASSSGVSYQETQYF.

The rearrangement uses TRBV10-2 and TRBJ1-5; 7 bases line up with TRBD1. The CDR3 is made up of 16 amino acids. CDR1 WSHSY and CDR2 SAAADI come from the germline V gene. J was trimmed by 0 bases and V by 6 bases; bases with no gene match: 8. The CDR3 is CASSKGGPYSNQPQHF. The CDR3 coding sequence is TGCGCCAGCAGCAAAGGGGGCCCCTATAGCAATCAGCCCCAGCATTTT.

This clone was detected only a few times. The CDR3 region has the DNA TGTGCCAGCAGTGAGCGACAGACAGATACGCAGTATTTT. Translating gives CASSERQTDTQYF. V gene TRBV6-4 combines with J gene TRBJ2-3; possible D gene TRBD1, 5 bases. The CDR3 sequence is 13 residues long. Per germline, CDR1 MRHNA and CDR2 SNTAGT. V lost 3 bases to trimming and J lost 3 bases, with 7 bases between them.

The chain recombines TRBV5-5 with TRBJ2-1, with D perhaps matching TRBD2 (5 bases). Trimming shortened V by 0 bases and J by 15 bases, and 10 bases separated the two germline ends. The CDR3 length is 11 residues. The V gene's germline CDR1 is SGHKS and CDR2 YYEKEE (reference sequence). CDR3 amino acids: CASSLGYEGFF. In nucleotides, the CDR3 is TGTGCCAGCAGCTTGGGTTACGAGGGGTTCTTC. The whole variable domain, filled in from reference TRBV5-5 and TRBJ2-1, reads DAGVTQSPTHLIKTRGQQVTLRCSPISGHKSVSWYQQVLGQGPQFIFQYYEKEERGRGNFPDRFSARQFPNYSSELNVNALLLGDSALYLCASSLGYEGFFGPGTRLTVL.

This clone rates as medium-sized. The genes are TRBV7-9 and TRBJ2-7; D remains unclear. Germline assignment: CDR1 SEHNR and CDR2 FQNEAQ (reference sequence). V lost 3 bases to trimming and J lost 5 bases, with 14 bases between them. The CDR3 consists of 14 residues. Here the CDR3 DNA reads TGTGCCAGCAGCTTCGGGCAGGCCCTAAACGAGCAGTACTTC. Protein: CASSFGQALNEQYF.

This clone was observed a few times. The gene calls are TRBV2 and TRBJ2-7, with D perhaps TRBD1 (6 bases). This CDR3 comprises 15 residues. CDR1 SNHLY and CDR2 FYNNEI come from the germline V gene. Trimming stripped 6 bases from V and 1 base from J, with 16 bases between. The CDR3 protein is CASSFFPGESYEQYF. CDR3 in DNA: TGTGCCAGCAGCTTTTTTCCAGGGGAGTCCTACGAGCAGTACTTC.

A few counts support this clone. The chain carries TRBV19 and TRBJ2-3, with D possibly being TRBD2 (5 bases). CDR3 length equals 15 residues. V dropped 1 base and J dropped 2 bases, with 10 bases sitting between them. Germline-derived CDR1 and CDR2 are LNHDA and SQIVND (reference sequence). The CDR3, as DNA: TGTGCCAGTAGTATAGGGACCGGGGACACAGATACGCAGTATTTT. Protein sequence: CASSIGTGDTDTQYF.

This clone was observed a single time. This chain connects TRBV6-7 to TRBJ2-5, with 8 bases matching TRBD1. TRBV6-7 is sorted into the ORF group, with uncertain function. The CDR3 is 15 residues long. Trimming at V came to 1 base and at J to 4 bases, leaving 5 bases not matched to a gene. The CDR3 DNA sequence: TGTGCCAGCAGTTACTTGGCAGGGGGCGCAGAGACCCAGTACTTC. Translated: CASSYLAGGAETQYF.

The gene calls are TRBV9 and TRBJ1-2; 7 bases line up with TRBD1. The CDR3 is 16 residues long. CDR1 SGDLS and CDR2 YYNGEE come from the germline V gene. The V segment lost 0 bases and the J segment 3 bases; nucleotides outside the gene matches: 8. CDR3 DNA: TGTGCCAGCAGCGTAGGTGTGACAGGGTGGGACTATGGCTACACCTTC. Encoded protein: CASSVGVTGWDYGYTF.

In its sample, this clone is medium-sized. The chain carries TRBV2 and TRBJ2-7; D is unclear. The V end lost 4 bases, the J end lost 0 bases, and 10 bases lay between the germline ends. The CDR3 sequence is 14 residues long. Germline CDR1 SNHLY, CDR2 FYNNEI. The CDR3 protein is CASSVEGYSYEQYF. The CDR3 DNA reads TGTGCCAGCAGTGTGGAAGGCTACTCCTACGAGCAGTACTTC.

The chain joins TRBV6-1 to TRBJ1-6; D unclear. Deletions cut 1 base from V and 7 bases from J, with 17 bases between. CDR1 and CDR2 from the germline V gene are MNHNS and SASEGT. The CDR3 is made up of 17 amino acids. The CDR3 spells CASSEEFSKGLNSPLHF. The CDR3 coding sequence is TGTGCCAGCAGTGAAGAATTTAGTAAGGGATTGAATTCACCCCTCCACTTT.

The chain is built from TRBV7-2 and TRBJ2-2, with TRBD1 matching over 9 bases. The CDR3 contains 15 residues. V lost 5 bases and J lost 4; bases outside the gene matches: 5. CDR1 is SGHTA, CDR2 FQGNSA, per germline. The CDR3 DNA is TGTGCCAGCAGCCAACAGGGGGCGCGCACCGGGGAGCTGTTTTTT. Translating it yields CASSQQGARTGELFF.

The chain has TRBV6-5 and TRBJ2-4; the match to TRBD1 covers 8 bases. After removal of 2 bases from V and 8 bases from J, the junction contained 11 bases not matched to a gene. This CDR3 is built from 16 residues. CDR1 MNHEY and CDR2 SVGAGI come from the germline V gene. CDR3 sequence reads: CASSYADRGGVDIQYF. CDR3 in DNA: TGTGCCAGCAGTTACGCCGACAGGGGAGGAGTAGACATTCAGTACTTC.

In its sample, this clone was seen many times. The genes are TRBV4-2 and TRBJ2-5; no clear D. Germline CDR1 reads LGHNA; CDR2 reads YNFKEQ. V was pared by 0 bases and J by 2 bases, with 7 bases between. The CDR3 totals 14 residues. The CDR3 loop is CASSQDLVQETQYF. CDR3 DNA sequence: TGTGCCAGCAGCCAAGATCTAGTTCAAGAGACCCAGTACTTC.

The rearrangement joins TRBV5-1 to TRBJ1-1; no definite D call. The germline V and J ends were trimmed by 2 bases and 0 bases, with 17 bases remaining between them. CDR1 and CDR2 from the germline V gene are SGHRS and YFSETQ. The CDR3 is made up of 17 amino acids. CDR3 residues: CASSFTGQVRMNTEAFF. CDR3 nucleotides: TGCGCCAGCAGCTTCACGGGTCAGGTGAGGATGAACACTGAAGCTTTCTTT.

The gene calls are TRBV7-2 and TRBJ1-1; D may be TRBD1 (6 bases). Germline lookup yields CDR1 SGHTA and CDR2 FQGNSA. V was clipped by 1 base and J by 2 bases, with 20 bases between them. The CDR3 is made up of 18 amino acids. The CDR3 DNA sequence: TGTGCCAGCAGCTTAGAAGGGGGGGTACGACAGGTCAACACTGAAGCTTTCTTT. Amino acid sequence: CASSLEGGVRQVNTEAFF.

DNA for the CDR3: TGTGCCAGCAGTGAATATAGGGTGGGCTCGGGCGAGCAGTACTTC. Amino acid sequence: CASSEYRVGSGEQYF. The chain carries TRBV25-1 and TRBJ2-7; no clear D gene. V was trimmed by 0 bases and J by 6 bases, leaving 15 bases between them. CDR1 is MGHDK and CDR2 is SYGVNS in the germline V gene. This CDR3 comprises 15 residues.